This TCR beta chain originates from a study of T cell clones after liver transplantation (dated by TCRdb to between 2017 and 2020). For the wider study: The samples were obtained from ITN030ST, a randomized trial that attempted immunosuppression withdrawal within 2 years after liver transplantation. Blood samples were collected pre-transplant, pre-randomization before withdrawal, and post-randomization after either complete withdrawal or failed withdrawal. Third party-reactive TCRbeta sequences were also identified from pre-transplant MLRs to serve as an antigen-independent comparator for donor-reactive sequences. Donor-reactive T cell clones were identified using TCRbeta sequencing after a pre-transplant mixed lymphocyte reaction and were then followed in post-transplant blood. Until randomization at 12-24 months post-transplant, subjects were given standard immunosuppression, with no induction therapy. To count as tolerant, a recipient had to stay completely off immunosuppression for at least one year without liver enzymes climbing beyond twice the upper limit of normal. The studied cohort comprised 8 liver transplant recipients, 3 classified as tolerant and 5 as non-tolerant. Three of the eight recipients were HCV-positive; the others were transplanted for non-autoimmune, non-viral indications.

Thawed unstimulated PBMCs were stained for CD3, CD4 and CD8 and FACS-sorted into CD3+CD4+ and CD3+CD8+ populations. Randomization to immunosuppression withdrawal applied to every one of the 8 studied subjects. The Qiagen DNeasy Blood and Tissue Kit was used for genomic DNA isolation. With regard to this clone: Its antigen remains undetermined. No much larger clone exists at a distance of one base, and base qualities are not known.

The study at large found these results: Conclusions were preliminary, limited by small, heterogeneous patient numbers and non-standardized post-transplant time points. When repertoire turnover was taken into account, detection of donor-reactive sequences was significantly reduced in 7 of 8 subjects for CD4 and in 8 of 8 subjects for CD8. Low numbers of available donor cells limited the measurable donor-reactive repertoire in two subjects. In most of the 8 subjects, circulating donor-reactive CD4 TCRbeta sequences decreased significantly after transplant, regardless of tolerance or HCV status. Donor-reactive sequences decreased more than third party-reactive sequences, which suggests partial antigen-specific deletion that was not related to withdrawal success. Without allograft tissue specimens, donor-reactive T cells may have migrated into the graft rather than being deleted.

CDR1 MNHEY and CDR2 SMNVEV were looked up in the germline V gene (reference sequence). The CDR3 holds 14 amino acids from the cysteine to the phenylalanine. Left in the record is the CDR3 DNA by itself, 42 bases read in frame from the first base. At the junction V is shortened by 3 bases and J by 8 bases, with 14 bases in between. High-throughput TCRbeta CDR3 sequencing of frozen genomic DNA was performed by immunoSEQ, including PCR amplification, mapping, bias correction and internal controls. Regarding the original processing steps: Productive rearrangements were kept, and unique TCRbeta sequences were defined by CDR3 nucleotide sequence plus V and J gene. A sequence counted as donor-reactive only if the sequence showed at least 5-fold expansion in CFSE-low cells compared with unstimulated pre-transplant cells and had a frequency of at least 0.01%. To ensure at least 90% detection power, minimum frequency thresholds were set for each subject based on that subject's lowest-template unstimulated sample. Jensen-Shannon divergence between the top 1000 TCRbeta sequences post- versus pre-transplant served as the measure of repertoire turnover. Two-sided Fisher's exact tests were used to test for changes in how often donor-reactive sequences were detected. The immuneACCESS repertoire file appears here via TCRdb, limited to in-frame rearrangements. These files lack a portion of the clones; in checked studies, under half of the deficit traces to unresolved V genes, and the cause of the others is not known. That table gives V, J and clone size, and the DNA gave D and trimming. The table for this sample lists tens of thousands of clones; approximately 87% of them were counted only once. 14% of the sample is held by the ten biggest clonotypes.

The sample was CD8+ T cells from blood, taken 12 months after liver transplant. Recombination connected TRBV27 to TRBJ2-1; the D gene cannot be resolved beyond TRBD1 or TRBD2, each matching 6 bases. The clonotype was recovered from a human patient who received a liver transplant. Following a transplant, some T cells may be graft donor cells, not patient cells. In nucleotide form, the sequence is TGTGCCAGCAGTTTCGGGGGCCAGGGCGATGAGCAGTTCTTC. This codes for CASSFGGQGDEQFF.